This T cell receptor (beta chain) was captured by sequencing in a study of Graves' ophthalmopathy and Graves' hyperthyroidism. Background on the study: There was a collection of peripheral blood at initial diagnosis, before any treatment. Study findings and constraints: The model's prediction of ophthalmopathy progression had 70.59% sensitivity and roughly 77% specificity. Classification of ophthalmopathy versus stable hyperthyroidism by a 13-signature model yielded 85% to 90% sensitivity and around 76% specificity.

J lost 0 bases, V lost 7 bases, and 6 bases had no gene match. CDR3 size: 15 residues. Germline assignment: CDR1 LNHDA and CDR2 SQIVND (reference sequence). Where ophthalmopathy was present, donors had moderate-to-severe activity, CAS ≥3, NOSPECS ≥4 and duration under 3 months. This clonotype was seen ten or more times. Antigen: not known. TCR beta CDR3 regions were amplified from RNA transcripts. The authors performed first-round RT-PCR with HTBI primers and then a second-round multiplex PCR. TCRdb re-analysed the multiplex PCR reads in MiXCR, keeping a single row per CDR3 protein. Altogether some 160,000 distinct CDR3 sequences are present, roughly 36% being singletons, with the ten largest covering roughly 8.9%.

Material for sequencing was peripheral blood. This TCR derives from a man aged 30-40 years with Graves' ophthalmopathy. The chain recombines TRBV19 with TRBJ2-4; 7 bases line up with TRBD1. The CDR3 region has the DNA TGTGCCAGTAATTCCGGGACAGTAGCCAAAAACATTCAGTACTTC. Translating gives CASNSGTVAKNIQYF.